These 13 T cell receptor beta chains were all obtained from the same sample, sequenced in a study of T cell responses to AZD1222 COVID-19 vaccine. Measured with immunoSEQ multiplex PCR; TCRdb has only the in-frame clones, and not every one. This sample yields around 99,000 clones, of which more than 75% are seen a single time; approximately 22% belongs to the top ten. This specimen was peripheral blood, taken on day 0 of AZD1222 vaccination. The source is an adult in good health.

V and J are TRBV6-5 and TRBJ1-6, with D hard to call. The CDR3 runs to 15 residues. Trimming shortened V by 6 bases and J by 7 bases, and 16 bases separated the two germline ends. Looked up from germline, CDR1 is MNHEY and CDR2 is SVGAGI. The CDR3 nucleotides read TGTGCCAGCAGAGGTCGACACCAAGCCAATTCACCCCTCCACTTT. It yields the protein CASRGRHQANSPLHF.

The chain combines TRBV19 with TRBJ2-1; 10 bases agree with TRBD1. The J segment lost 4 bases and the V segment lost 4 bases, leaving 7 bases of the junction unmatched. This CDR3 region has 16 residues. Germline values: CDR1 LNHDA, CDR2 SQIVND (reference sequence). In nucleotides, the CDR3 is TGTGCCAGTAGTAAACCGGGACAGGGGTCATACAATGAGCAGTTCTTC. Its protein product is CASSKPGQGSYNEQFF.

This chain uses TRBV7-2 with TRBJ2-5; possible D gene TRBD2, 6 bases. This CDR3 has 13 residues. CDR1 and CDR2 from the germline V gene are SGHTA and FQGNSA. The germline V and J ends were trimmed by 5 bases and 4 bases, with 11 bases remaining between them. This chain's CDR3 is CASSRLGLETQYF. The CDR3 DNA reads as TGTGCCAGCAGCCGACTAGGGCTAGAGACCCAGTACTTC.

The CDR3 coding sequence is TGTGCCAGCAGGAGGGGTGGTGGAAACACCATATATTTT. Residues: CASRRGGGNTIYF. The V gene is TRBV27, the J gene TRBJ1-3; D perhaps matches TRBD1 (5 bases). Per the germline V gene, CDR1 is MNHEY and CDR2 is SMNVEV (reference sequence). The CDR3 is 13 residues long. Trimming stripped 6 bases from V and 3 bases from J, with 9 bases between.

The chain couples TRBV3-1 (or the pseudogene TRBV3-2) to TRBJ1-1, with D possibly being TRBD1 (6 bases). The CDR3 loop spans 14 amino acids. V lost 5 bases and J 0 bases, leaving 10 bases between the germline ends. Germline V lookup: CDR1 LGHDT, CDR2 YNNKEL (reference sequence). The CDR3 is CASSARTVNTEAFF. CDR3 nucleotide sequence: TGTGCCAGCAGCGCTCGGACAGTGAACACTGAAGCTTTCTTT.

This rearrangement joins TRBV13 to TRBJ1-3; D unclear. The V end lost 0 bases, the J end lost 0 bases, and 12 bases lay between the germline ends. The CDR3 loop spans 17 amino acids. Germline V gene sequence: CDR1 PRHDT, CDR2 FYEKMQ (reference sequence). This CDR3 is CASSLGRGSYSGNTIYF. The CDR3 DNA follows: TGTGCCAGCAGCTTAGGACGGGGTTCTTACTCTGGAAACACCATATATTTT.

The V gene is TRBV4-3, the J gene TRBJ1-2, with 8 nucleotides matching TRBD1. The ends lost 0 bases at V and 5 bases at J; junction bases unmatched: 5. Germline CDR1 and CDR2: LGHNA and YSLEER. The CDR3 totals 15 residues. CDR3 protein: CASSQDRTGGYGYTF. The CDR3 DNA reads TGCGCCAGCAGCCAAGATCGAACAGGGGGATATGGCTACACCTTC.

V gene TRBV9 combines with J gene TRBJ2-5, with 8 nucleotides matching TRBD2. The germline V gene encodes CDR1 SGDLS and CDR2 YYNGEE. J was trimmed by 4 bases and V by 0 bases; bases with no gene match: 5. CDR3 length: 15 amino acids. CDR3 residues: CASSVAGGHLETQYF. The CDR3 region has the DNA TGTGCCAGCAGCGTAGCGGGGGGGCATTTAGAGACCCAGTACTTC.

In this sample, this clone turned up a few times. The rearrangement joins TRBV10-2 to TRBJ1-5; D is undetermined. V was shortened by 4 bases and J by 0 bases, with 16 bases between the two germline ends. This CDR3 has 17 amino acids. Germline V lookup: CDR1 WSHSY, CDR2 SAAADI. This CDR3 is CASSASVGLGSNQPQHF. CDR3 nucleotide sequence: TGCGCCAGCAGTGCGTCAGTCGGGTTGGGTAGCAATCAGCCCCAGCATTTT.

The V gene is TRBV7-2, the J gene TRBJ1-1, with D unresolved. Between the trimmed V and J ends, which lost 1 base and 4 bases, there was a span of 4 bases. CDR1 SGHTA and CDR2 FQGNSA come from the germline V gene. The CDR3 runs 12 residues. In nucleotides, the CDR3 is TGTGCCAGCAGCTTAGTTAGCACTGAAGCTTTCTTT. Encoded protein: CASSLVSTEAFF.

The DNA for the CDR3 is TGTGCTAGTGGTTTGGCCCAGGGGGCGGGCGGCTACACCTTC. Translation: CASGLAQGAGGYTF. The V call is TRBV12-5, the J call TRBJ1-2; 8 positions agree with TRBD1. The length of the CDR3 is 14 residues. The germline V gene encodes CDR1 LGHNT and CDR2 FRNRAP. V lost 1 base, J lost 8 bases, and 6 bases stayed unmatched.

DNA of the CDR3: TGTGCAAGTCGCTTTATCGAAGGACCCACAATAATCGAACGGGATCATGAAGCTTTCTTT. Its protein is CASRFIEGPTIIERDHEAFF. V is TRBV12-2 and J is TRBJ1-1. TRBV12-2 represents a pseudogene. There are 20 residues in the CDR3.

V and J are TRBV5-1 and TRBJ2-3, with 7 bases that match TRBD2. J was trimmed by 6 bases and V by 0 bases; bases with no gene match: 4. Germline V gene sequence: CDR1 SGHRS, CDR2 YFSETQ. The CDR3 is 14 amino acids. The chain's CDR3 is CASSLAGTTDTQYF. CDR3 nucleotides: TGCGCCAGCAGCTTGGCTGGGACTACGGATACGCAGTATTTT. Supplemented by reference TRBV5-1 and TRBJ2-3, the full variable domain reads KAGVTQTPRYLIKTRGQQVTLSCSPISGHRSVSWYQQTPGQGLQFLFEYFSETQRNKGNFPGRFSGRQFSNSRSEMNVSTLELGDSALYLCASSLAGTTDTQYFGPGTRLTVL.